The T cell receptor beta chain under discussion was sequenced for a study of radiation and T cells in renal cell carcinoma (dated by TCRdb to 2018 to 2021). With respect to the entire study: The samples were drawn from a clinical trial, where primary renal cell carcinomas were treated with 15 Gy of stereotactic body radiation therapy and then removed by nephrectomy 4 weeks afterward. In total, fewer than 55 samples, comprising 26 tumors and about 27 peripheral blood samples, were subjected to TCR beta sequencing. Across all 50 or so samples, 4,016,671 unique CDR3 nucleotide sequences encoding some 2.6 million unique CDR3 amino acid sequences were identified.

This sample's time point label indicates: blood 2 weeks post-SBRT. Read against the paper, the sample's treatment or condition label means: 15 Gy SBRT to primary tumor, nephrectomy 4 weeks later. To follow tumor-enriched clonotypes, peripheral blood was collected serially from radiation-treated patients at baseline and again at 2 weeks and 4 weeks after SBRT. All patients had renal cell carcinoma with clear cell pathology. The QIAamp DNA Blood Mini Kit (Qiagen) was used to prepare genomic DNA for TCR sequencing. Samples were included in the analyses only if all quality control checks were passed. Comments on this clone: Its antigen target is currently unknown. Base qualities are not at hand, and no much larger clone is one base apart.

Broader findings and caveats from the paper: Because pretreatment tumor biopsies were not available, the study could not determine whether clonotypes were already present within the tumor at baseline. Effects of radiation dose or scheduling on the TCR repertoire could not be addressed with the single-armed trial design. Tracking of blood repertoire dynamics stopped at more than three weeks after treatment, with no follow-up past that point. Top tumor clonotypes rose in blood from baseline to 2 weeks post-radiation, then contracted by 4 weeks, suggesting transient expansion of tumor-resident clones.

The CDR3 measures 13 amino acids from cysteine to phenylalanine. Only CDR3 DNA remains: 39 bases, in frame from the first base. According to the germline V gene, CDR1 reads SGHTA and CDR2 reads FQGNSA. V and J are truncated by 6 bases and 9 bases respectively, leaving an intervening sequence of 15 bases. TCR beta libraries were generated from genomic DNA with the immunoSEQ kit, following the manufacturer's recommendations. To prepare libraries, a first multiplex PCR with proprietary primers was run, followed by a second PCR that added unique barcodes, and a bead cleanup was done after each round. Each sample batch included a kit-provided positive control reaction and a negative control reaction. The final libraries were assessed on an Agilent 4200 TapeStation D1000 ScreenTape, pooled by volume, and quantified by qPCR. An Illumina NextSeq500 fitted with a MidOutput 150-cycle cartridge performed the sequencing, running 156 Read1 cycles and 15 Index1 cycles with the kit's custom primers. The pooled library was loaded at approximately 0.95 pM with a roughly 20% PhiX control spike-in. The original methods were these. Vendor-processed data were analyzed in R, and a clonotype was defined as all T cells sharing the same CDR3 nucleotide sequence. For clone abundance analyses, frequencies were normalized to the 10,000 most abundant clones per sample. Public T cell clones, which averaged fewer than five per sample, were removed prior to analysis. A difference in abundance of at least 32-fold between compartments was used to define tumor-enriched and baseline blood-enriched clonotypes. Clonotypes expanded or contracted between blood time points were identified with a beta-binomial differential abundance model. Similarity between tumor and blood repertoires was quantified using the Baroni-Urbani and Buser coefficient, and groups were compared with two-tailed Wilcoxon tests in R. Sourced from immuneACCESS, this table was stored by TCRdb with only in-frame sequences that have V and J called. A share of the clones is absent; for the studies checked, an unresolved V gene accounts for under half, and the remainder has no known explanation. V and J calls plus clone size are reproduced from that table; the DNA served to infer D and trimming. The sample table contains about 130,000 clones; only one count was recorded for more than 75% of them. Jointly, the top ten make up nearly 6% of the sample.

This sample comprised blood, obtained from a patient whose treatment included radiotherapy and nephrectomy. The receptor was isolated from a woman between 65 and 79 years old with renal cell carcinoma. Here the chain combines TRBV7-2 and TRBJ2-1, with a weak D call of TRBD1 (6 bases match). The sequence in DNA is TGTGCCAGCAGGCCAACAGGGTGGGGTGAGCAGTTCTTC. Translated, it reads CASRPTGWGEQFF.